The TCR beta chain described here comes from a study of blood T cell repertoires in COVID-19. Sequencing was performed with immunoSEQ multiplex PCR; in TCRdb, only in-frame clones are kept and a portion is missing. The sample includes about 210,000 clones, 80% to 90% of them seen just once. Germline CDR1 reads SGDLS; CDR2 reads YYNGEE. Deletions cut 3 bases from V and 5 bases from J, with 14 bases between. The CDR3 totals 14 residues. J is TRBJ2-5 and V is TRBV9; D is possibly TRBD1 (5 bases). The sequence came from a woman between 50 and 59 years old with acute or convalescent COVID-19. The source material was peripheral blood. CDR3 sequence (DNA): TGTGCCAGCAGCGCCGGGTGGGGCCCGGAGACCCAGTACTTC. Its translation: CASSAGWGPETQYF.